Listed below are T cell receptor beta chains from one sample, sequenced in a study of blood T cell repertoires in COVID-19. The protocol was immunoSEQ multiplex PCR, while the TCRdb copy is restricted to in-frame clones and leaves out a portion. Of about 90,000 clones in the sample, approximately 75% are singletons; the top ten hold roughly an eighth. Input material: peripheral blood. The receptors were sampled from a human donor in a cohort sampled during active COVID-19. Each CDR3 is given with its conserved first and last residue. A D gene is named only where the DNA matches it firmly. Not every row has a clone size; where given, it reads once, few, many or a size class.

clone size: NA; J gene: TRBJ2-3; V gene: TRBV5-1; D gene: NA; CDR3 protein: CASSLDGGRDTQYF; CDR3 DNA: TGCGCCAGCAGCTTGGACGGGGGTCGGGATACGCAGTATTTT
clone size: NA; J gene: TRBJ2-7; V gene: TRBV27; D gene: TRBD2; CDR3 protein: CASSLSQRGTYEQYF; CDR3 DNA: TGTGCCAGCAGTTTATCCCAGCGGGGTACCTACGAGCAGTACTTC
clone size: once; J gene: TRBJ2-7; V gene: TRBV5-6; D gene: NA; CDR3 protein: CASSRLWAGEQYF; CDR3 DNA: TGTGCCAGCAGCCGCCTTTGGGCAGGCGAGCAGTACTTC
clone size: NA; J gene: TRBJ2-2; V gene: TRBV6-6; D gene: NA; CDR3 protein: CASSYRVDTGELFF; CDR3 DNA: TGTGCCAGCAGTTACCGGGTTGACACCGGGGAGCTGTTTTTT
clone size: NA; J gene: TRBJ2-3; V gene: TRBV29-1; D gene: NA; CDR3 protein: CSVEPTGFTDTQYF; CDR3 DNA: TGCAGCGTTGAACCAACAGGCTTCACAGATACGCAGTATTTT
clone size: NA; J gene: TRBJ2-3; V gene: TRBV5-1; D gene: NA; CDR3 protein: CASSGPYSTDTQYF; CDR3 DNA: TGCGCCAGCAGCGGGCCCTACAGCACAGATACGCAGTATTTT
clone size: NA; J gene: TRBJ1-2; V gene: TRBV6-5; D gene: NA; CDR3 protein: CASSLARGNYGYTF; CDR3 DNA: TGTGCCAGCAGTTTAGCCCGCGGAAACTATGGCTACACCTTC
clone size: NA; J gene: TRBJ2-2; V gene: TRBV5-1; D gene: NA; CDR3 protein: CASSHGEVRGGELFF; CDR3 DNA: TGCGCCAGCAGCCACGGGGAGGTCCGTGGCGGGGAGCTGTTTTTT
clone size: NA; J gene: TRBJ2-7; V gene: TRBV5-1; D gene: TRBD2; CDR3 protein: CASTRVAGSYEQYF; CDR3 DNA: TGCGCCAGCACGAGGGTAGCGGGGTCCTACGAGCAGTACTTC
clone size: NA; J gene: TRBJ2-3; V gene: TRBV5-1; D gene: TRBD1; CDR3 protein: CASTPTTGGVDTQYF; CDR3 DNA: TGCGCCAGCACCCCCACGACAGGGGGCGTAGATACGCAGTATTTT
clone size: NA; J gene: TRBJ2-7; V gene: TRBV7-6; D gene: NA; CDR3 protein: CASSLGQGYVQHEQYF; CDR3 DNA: TGTGCCAGCAGCTTAGGTCAGGGGTACGTACAACACGAGCAGTACTTC
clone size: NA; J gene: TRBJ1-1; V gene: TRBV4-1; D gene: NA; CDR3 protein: CASSQPRRGNTEAFF; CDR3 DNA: TGCGCCAGCAGCCAACCCCGGAGGGGGAACACTGAAGCTTTCTTT
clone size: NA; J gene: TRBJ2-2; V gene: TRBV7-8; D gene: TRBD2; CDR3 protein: CASSPLRTSGAGNTGELFF; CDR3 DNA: TGTGCCAGCAGCCCACTGCGGACTAGCGGGGCGGGTAACACCGGGGAGCTGTTTTTT
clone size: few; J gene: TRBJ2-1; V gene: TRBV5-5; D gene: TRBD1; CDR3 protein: CASSLAPGTGGREQFF; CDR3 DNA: TGTGCCAGCAGCTTGGCCCCCGGGACAGGGGGCCGGGAGCAGTTCTTC
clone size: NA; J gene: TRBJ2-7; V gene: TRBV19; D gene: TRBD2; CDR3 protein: CASSTLAGGGYEQYF; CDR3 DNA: TGTGCCAGTAGCACGTTAGCGGGAGGAGGCTACGAGCAGTACTTC
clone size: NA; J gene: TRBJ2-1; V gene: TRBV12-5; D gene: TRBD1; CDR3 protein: CASGWHRGLRNEQFF; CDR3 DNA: TGTGCTAGTGGTTGGCACAGGGGGCTGAGAAATGAGCAGTTCTTC
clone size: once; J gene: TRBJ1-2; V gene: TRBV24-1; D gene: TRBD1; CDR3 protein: CATSDPMDRARGYTF; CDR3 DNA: TGTGCCACCAGTGATCCCATGGACAGGGCTCGGGGCTACACCTTC
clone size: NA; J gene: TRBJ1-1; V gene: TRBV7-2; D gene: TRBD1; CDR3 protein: CASSNTDRVGTEAFF; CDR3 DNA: TGTGCCAGCAGCAATACCGACAGGGTCGGCACTGAAGCTTTCTTT
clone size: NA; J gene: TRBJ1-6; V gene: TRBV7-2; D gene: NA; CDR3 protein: CASSLAAGLYSPLHF; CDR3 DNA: TGTGCCAGCAGCTTAGCTGCAGGGCTCTATTCACCCCTCCACTTT
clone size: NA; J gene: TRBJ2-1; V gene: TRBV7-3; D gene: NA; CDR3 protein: CASSYSAGLNEQFF; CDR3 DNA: TGTGCCAGCAGCTATTCTGCAGGGCTCAATGAGCAGTTCTTC
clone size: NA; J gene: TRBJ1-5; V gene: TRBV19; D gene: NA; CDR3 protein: CASSIGRNQPQHF; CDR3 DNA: TGTGCCAGTAGTATCGGCAGGAATCAGCCCCAGCATTTT
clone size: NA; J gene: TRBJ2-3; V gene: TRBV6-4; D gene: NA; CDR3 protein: CASSDGGLKADTQYF; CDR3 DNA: TGTGCCAGCAGTGATGGGGGGTTGAAGGCGGATACGCAGTATTTT
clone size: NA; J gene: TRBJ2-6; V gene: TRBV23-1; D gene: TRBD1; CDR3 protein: CASSQLRQGNSGANVLTF; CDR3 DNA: TGCGCCAGCAGTCAGTTGAGACAGGGAAATTCTGGGGCCAACGTCCTGACTTTC
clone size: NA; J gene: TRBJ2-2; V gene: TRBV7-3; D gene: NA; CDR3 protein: CASSLFGGTGELFF; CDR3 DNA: TGTGCCAGCAGCTTATTCGGGGGAACCGGGGAGCTGTTTTTT
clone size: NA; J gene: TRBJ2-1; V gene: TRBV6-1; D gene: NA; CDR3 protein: CASSEESAGNNEQFF; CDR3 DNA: TGTGCCAGCAGTGAAGAGTCCGCGGGCAACAATGAGCAGTTCTTC
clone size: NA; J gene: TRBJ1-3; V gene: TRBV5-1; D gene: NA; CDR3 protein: CASSPGGEGNTIYF; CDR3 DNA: TGCGCCAGCAGCCCCGGAGGTGAGGGAAACACCATATATTTT
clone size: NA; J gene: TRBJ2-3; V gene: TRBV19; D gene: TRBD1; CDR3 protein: CASSIGRGPADTQYF; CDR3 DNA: TGTGCCAGTAGTATTGGCAGGGGGCCTGCAGATACGCAGTATTTT
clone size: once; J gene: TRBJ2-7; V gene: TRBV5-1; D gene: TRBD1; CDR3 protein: CASRARDSSYEQYF; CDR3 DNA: TGCGCCAGCAGAGCCCGGGACAGCTCCTACGAGCAGTACTTC